Here is one T cell receptor beta chain with its context. This record belongs to a study of blood T cell repertoires in COVID-19. Germline trimming cut 1 base from V and 4 bases from J; bases unmatched to any gene: 3. Germline V CDR1 and CDR2: MGHRA, YSYEKL. The CDR3 totals 14 residues. Original handling: Estimates of nucleated cell counts were drawn from the amplification of reference gene primers. This table comes from immunoSEQ multiplex PCR, and its TCRdb copy is limited to in-frame clones, with some not included. Clone size and V and J calls were adopted from that table, with D and trimming inferred from the DNA. Of about 220,000 clones detected, roughly 75% appear once; the ten largest clones hold roughly 6.7%.

The chain uses TRBV4-1 and TRBJ1-2; TRBD1 aligns across 7 bases. Sequenced sample: peripheral blood. The origin of this receptor is a woman in her 70s with acute or convalescent COVID-19. The CDR3 DNA is TGCGCCAGCAGCCAAGTGGCAGGGGGCTATGGCTACACCTTC. This encodes CASSQVAGGYGYTF.